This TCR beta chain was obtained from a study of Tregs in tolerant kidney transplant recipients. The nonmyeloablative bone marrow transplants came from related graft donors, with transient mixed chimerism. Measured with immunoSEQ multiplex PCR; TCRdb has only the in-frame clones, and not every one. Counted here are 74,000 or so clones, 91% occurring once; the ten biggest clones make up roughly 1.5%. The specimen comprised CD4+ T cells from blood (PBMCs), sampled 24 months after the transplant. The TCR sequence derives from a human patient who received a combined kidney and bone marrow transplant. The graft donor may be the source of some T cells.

The CDR3 protein is CASSPPERASGANVLTF. DNA for the CDR3: TGTGCCAGCAGCCCGCCCGAGAGGGCGTCTGGGGCCAACGTCCTGACTTTC. V is TRBV7-2 and J is TRBJ2-6, with TRBD2 as a possible D gene (5 bases). CDR1 is SGHTA, CDR2 FQGNSA, per germline. V was pared by 5 bases and J by 1 base, with 15 bases between. The CDR3 has 17 amino acids.